These T cell receptor beta chains were read from a single sample in a study of T-cell reconstitution after alpha-beta-depleted transplantation in children. TCRdb re-called the PCR reads through MiXCR, storing one row per CDR3 protein. The repertoire holds some 460,000 distinct CDR3 sequences, with 16% as singletons. This specimen consisted of PBMCs, mostly from graft donor cells, obtained 360 days after TCRalphabeta/CD19-depleted stem cell transplant. These receptors came from a boy under two years old who had a stem cell transplant for Wiskott-Aldrich syndrome, so the T cells may come from the graft donor. The CDR3 runs from the conserved cysteine through the conserved F or W. The D gene is left open where the match is weak. Only some rows state a clone size, as once, few, many or a class for expanded clones.

clone_size: -; v_call: TRBV12-3/TRBV12-4; d_call: TRBD1; j_call: TRBJ2-3; cdr3_nt: TGTGCCAGCAGACGGGACAGGGTCTCAGATACGCAGTATTTT; cdr3_aa: CASRRDRVSDTQYF
clone_size: few; v_call: TRBV15; d_call: TRBD2; j_call: TRBJ2-7; cdr3_nt: TGTGCCACCAGCAGCCTACTAGCGGGTGTCTCCTACGAGCAGTACTTC; cdr3_aa: CATSSLLAGVSYEQYF
clone_size: few; v_call: TRBV19; d_call: -; j_call: TRBJ1-1; cdr3_nt: TGTGCCAGTACCTACTATTTGGGGGCTTTCTTT; cdr3_aa: CASTYYLGAFF
clone_size: few; v_call: TRBV20-1; d_call: TRBD2; j_call: TRBJ2-7; cdr3_nt: TGCAGTGCTACGGCCATGCCGCGGGGGGGCTCCTACGAGCAGTACTTC; cdr3_aa: CSATAMPRGGSYEQYF
clone_size: -; v_call: TRBV12-3/TRBV12-4; d_call: TRBD2; j_call: TRBJ2-3; cdr3_nt: TGTGCCATCAGTTTCCGTCAATTAGCGGGGCTTAGCACAGATACGCAGTATTTT; cdr3_aa: CAISFRQLAGLSTDTQYF
clone_size: once; v_call: TRBV12-3/TRBV12-4; d_call: -; j_call: TRBJ1-2; cdr3_nt: TGTGCCAGCAGTTTCAGGGGCTGGATTGGCTACACCTTC; cdr3_aa: CASSFRGWIGYTF
clone_size: few; v_call: TRBV12-3/TRBV12-4; d_call: TRBD1; j_call: TRBJ1-1; cdr3_nt: TGTGCCAGCAGTAAGACAGGGGCTGGAACTGAAGCTTTCTTT; cdr3_aa: CASSKTGAGTEAFF
clone_size: -; v_call: TRBV20-1; d_call: -; j_call: TRBJ1-1; cdr3_nt: TGCAGTGCGAGGGGCGCGGAAGAAGCTTTCTTT; cdr3_aa: CSARGAEEAFF
clone_size: -; v_call: TRBV5-5; d_call: -; j_call: TRBJ2-7; cdr3_nt: TGTGCCAGCAGCTTGCTAAGGGTTTCCTACGAGCAGTACTTC; cdr3_aa: CASSLLRVSYEQYF
clone_size: -; v_call: TRBV7-9; d_call: -; j_call: TRBJ2-5; cdr3_nt: TGTGCCAGCAGCTTAGCCCGCATGGGGCAGGAGACCCAGTACTTC; cdr3_aa: CASSLARMGQETQYF
clone_size: few; v_call: TRBV11-2; d_call: TRBD2; j_call: TRBJ2-3; cdr3_nt: TGTGCCAGCAGCTTAGTTTGGCGGGGGGGCACAGATACGCAGTATTTT; cdr3_aa: CASSLVWRGGTDTQYF
clone_size: few; v_call: TRBV25-1; d_call: -; j_call: TRBJ2-4; cdr3_nt: TGTGCCAGCACCATCGGAACGAAAATCAAAAACATTCAGTACTTC; cdr3_aa: CASTIGTKIKNIQYF
clone_size: -; v_call: TRBV5-1; d_call: -; j_call: TRBJ2-7; cdr3_nt: TGCGCCAGCAGCTTAGCCGGGCCCCTCTACGAGCAGTACTTC; cdr3_aa: CASSLAGPLYEQYF